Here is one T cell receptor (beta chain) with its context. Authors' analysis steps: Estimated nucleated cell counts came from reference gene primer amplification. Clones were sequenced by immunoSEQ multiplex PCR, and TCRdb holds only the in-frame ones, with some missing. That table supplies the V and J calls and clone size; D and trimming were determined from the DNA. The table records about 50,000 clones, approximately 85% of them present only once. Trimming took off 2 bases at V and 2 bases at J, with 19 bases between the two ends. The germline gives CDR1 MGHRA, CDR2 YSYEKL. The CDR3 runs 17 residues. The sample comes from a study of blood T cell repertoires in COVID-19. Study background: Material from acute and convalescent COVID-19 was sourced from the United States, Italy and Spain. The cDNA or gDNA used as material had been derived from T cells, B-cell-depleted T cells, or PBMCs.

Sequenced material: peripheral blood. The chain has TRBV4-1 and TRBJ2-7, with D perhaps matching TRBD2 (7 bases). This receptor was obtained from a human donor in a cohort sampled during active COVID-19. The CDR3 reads CASSQLQGGVLTYEQYF. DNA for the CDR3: TGCGCCAGCAGCCAACTACAGGGAGGGGTATTGACCTACGAGCAGTACTTC.